These T cell receptor beta chains were read from a single sample in a study of human T cells and chemical hapten exposure. TCRdb fed the RACE reads into MiXCR, producing one record per CDR3 protein. Altogether 79,000 or so distinct CDR3 sequences are present, 10% being singletons, with the ten largest covering approximately 1.5%. The specimen comprised whole blood, sampled in connection with sensitization to the hapten diphenylcyclopropenone (DPC). Receptor source: a woman aged 50 to 65 with alopecia areata. Some clones in this sample may be carry-over from other donors' samples. Both conserved end residues are part of each CDR3. D genes are given only for firm matches. Clone size, where shown, is once, few, many, or a class for clones that have expanded.

d_call: TRBD1; v_call: TRBV18; j_call: TRBJ1-2; clone_size: few; cdr3_nt: TGTGCCAGCTCATCGCAGGGGGACGATGGCTACACCTTC; cdr3_aa: CASSSQGDDGYTF
d_call: TRBD2; v_call: TRBV24-1; j_call: TRBJ2-5; clone_size: few; cdr3_nt: TGTGCCACCAGTGATTTGAAGCCTGGACTAGCGGGAGGGCGGGGAGAGACCCAGTACTTC; cdr3_aa: CATSDLKPGLAGGRGETQYF
d_call: TRBD2; v_call: TRBV25-1; j_call: TRBJ2-3; clone_size: many; cdr3_nt: TGTGCCAGCAGTGAACGAAGCGGGAGGGCAGATACGCAGTATTTT; cdr3_aa: CASSERSGRADTQYF
d_call: TRBD2; v_call: TRBV4-2; j_call: TRBJ2-6; clone_size: few; cdr3_nt: TGTGCCAGCAGCCAGGGACTAGCGGGAGCTTCTGGGGCCAACGTCCTGACTTTC; cdr3_aa: CASSQGLAGASGANVLTF
d_call: -; v_call: TRBV21-1; j_call: TRBJ1-5; clone_size: -; cdr3_nt: TGTGCCAGCAGCAGAACAGGGCTTAGCAATCAGCCCCAGCATTTT; cdr3_aa: CASSRTGLSNQPQHF
d_call: TRBD2; v_call: TRBV9; j_call: TRBJ2-1; clone_size: many; cdr3_nt: TGTGCCAGCAGCGTAGCGGGAGGGCCCCACAATGAGCAGTTCTTC; cdr3_aa: CASSVAGGPHNEQFF
d_call: -; v_call: TRBV19; j_call: TRBJ2-7; clone_size: -; cdr3_nt: TGTGCCGCAAGTAGTAGGGCGACGCAAGGATACTACGAGCAGTACTTC; cdr3_aa: CAASSRATQGYYEQYF
d_call: -; v_call: TRBV29-1; j_call: TRBJ1-2; clone_size: few; cdr3_nt: TGCAGCGGGGCTCTACAGGGAATGAGCTATGGCTACACCTTC; cdr3_aa: CSGALQGMSYGYTF
d_call: TRBD2; v_call: TRBV20-1; j_call: TRBJ2-4; clone_size: few; cdr3_nt: TGCAGTGCTAGTGAGACTAGCGGGACCAAAAACATTCAGTACTTC; cdr3_aa: CSASETSGTKNIQYF
d_call: -; v_call: TRBV4-3; j_call: TRBJ2-3; clone_size: -; cdr3_nt: TGCGCCAGCAGCCAAGCAGGGGCTTCCCTCACAGATACGCAGTATTTT; cdr3_aa: CASSQAGASLTDTQYF
d_call: -; v_call: TRBV6-6; j_call: TRBJ1-1; clone_size: many; cdr3_nt: TGTGCCAGCATCAAAGAAAGGATTAACACTGAAGCTTTCTTT; cdr3_aa: CASIKERINTEAFF
d_call: -; v_call: TRBV7-9; j_call: TRBJ1-1; clone_size: -; cdr3_nt: TGTGCCAGCAGCTTAGCACAGGGCCAAAACACTGAAGCTTTCTTT; cdr3_aa: CASSLAQGQNTEAFF
d_call: -; v_call: TRBV2; j_call: TRBJ1-5; clone_size: many; cdr3_nt: TGTGCCAGCAGCAGCGGACAGTTCTCTTATCAGCCCCAGCATTTT; cdr3_aa: CASSSGQFSYQPQHF
d_call: -; v_call: TRBV7-2; j_call: TRBJ2-1; clone_size: many; cdr3_nt: TGTGCCGGGGCTCGGGCGGGGCGACGGGAGACGTTCTTC; cdr3_aa: CAGARAGRRETFF
d_call: TRBD1; v_call: TRBV5-1; j_call: TRBJ1-4; clone_size: few; cdr3_nt: TGCGCCAGCAGACAAGGGGGCTCAGATGGGGAAAAACTGTTTTTT; cdr3_aa: CASRQGGSDGEKLFF
d_call: -; v_call: TRBV19; j_call: TRBJ2-5; clone_size: -; cdr3_nt: TGTGCCAGTAGTATGGGTGGGTATGAGACCCAGTACTTC; cdr3_aa: CASSMGGYETQYF
d_call: TRBD1; v_call: TRBV20-1; j_call: TRBJ2-5; clone_size: few; cdr3_nt: TGCAGTGCTAAACCGGGACAGTTACCAGGGGAGACCCAGTACTTC; cdr3_aa: CSAKPGQLPGETQYF
d_call: -; v_call: TRBV6-5; j_call: TRBJ2-3; clone_size: few; cdr3_nt: TGTGCCAGCAGTTATGACAAAAGCACAGATACGCAGTATTTT; cdr3_aa: CASSYDKSTDTQYF
d_call: -; v_call: TRBV7-9; j_call: TRBJ1-4; clone_size: few; cdr3_nt: TGTGCCAGCAGCCCCCTGGGGGGGGCTAGTGAAAAACTGTTTTTT; cdr3_aa: CASSPLGGASEKLFF
d_call: -; v_call: TRBV12-3/TRBV12-4; j_call: TRBJ2-3; clone_size: -; cdr3_nt: TGTGCCAGCAGTTTAACAAATACGCAGTATTTT; cdr3_aa: CASSLTNTQYF
d_call: -; v_call: TRBV24-1; j_call: TRBJ2-2; clone_size: few; cdr3_nt: TGTGCCACCAGTGATTTGCCCGTCGGTGGGGAGCTGTTTTTT; cdr3_aa: CATSDLPVGGELFF
d_call: TRBD2; v_call: TRBV5-1; j_call: TRBJ2-7; clone_size: once; cdr3_nt: TGCGCCAGCAGCTCTTTCGGGGGACATAGCGGGAGGGCCTACGAGCAGTACTTC; cdr3_aa: CASSSFGGHSGRAYEQYF
d_call: -; v_call: TRBV20-1; j_call: TRBJ2-7; clone_size: -; cdr3_nt: TGCAGTGCCCAGACAGATTCCTACGAGCAGTACTTC; cdr3_aa: CSAQTDSYEQYF
d_call: -; v_call: TRBV2; j_call: TRBJ2-6; clone_size: few; cdr3_nt: TGTGCCAGCAGTCGGGACGGAATAAGCTCTGGGGCCAACGTCCTGACTTTC; cdr3_aa: CASSRDGISSGANVLTF
d_call: TRBD1; v_call: TRBV6-2/TRBV6-3; j_call: TRBJ2-2; clone_size: -; cdr3_nt: TGTGCCAGCAGGCCGGGACAGGGGCACACCGGGGAGCTGTTTTTT; cdr3_aa: CASRPGQGHTGELFF
d_call: -; v_call: TRBV27; j_call: TRBJ1-5; clone_size: many; cdr3_nt: TGTGCCAGATATTTCGATAGCAATCAGCCCCAGCATTTT; cdr3_aa: CARYFDSNQPQHF
d_call: -; v_call: TRBV7-6; j_call: TRBJ2-2; clone_size: few; cdr3_nt: TGTGCCAGCAGCGGCAGGGCATCGACCGGGGAGCTGTTTTTT; cdr3_aa: CASSGRASTGELFF
d_call: TRBD2; v_call: TRBV5-3; j_call: TRBJ2-2; clone_size: -; cdr3_nt: TGTGCCAGAAGCTTGCCCCAACTAGCGGGAAACACCGGGGAGCTGTTTTTT; cdr3_aa: CARSLPQLAGNTGELFF